The clone carrying this T cell receptor beta chain has a handful of counts. The data are from a study of blood T cell repertoires in COVID-19. In the study overall: Samples taken during acute and convalescent COVID-19 were collected in the United States, Italy and Spain.

The repertoire was sequenced with immunoSEQ multiplex PCR; TCRdb's copy has only in-frame clones and lacks some. The table records about 280,000 clones, around 83% of them present only once. Trimming took off 2 bases at V and 4 bases at J, with 6 bases between the two ends. Germline lookup yields CDR1 KGHSH and CDR2 LQKENI. The CDR3 sequence is 12 residues long. This chain connects TRBV18 to TRBJ2-7, with D unresolved. The sequenced sample consisted of PBMCs or T cells enriched from blood (not recorded which). The origin of this receptor is a man in his forties who had been exposed to COVID-19. CDR3 DNA sequence: TGTGCCAGCTCACCAAGAGAATACGAGCAGTACTTC. This codes for CASSPREYEQYF.